Below are 16 T cell receptor beta chains sequenced from a single sample in a study of blood T cell repertoires in COVID-19. Some clones are missing from TCRdb's copy, which holds only in-frame ones; the method was immunoSEQ multiplex PCR. This table has about 300,000 clones, roughly nine tenths appearing once. The sample consisted of peripheral blood. Every receptor here comes from a man younger than 30 who had recovered from COVID-19.

The rearrangement joins TRBV25-1 to TRBJ2-7; TRBD2 aligns across 7 bases. Germline lookup yields CDR1 MGHDK and CDR2 SYGVNS. CDR3 length: 15 residues. Germline trimming cut 2 bases from V and 2 bases from J; bases unmatched to any gene: 6. In nucleotides, the CDR3 is TGTGCCAGCAGTGAAACCGGGACTACCACCTACGAGCAGTACTTC. Its protein is CASSETGTTTYEQYF.

The chain recombines TRBV11-3 with TRBJ1-1; D unresolved. The germline V gene encodes CDR1 SGHNT and CDR2 YENEEA. CDR3 length: 13 residues. V dropped 0 bases and J dropped 9 bases, with 11 bases sitting between them. CDR3 in DNA: TGTGCCAGCAGCTTAGACGGCAACAGTCAAGCTTTCTTT. Residues: CASSLDGNSQAFF.

This chain links TRBV29-1 with TRBJ1-2; D might be TRBD1 (6 bases). The germline gives CDR1 SQVTM, CDR2 ANQGSEA. The CDR3 has 17 residues. Between the trimmed V and J ends, which lost 4 bases and 1 base, there was a span of 22 bases. CDR3 sequence: CSVASVGQMKINYGYTF. The CDR3 DNA is TGCAGCGTTGCCTCAGTCGGACAGATGAAAATTAACTATGGCTACACCTTC.

This rearrangement joins TRBV21-1 to TRBJ2-4; the table's D call, TRBD2, was not checked against the DNA. TRBV21-1 is a pseudogene. The CDR3 loop spans 15 amino acids. CDR3 sequence: CASNTLRVAKNIQYF. Here the CDR3 DNA reads TGTGCCAGCAACACTCTGAGGGTGGCCAAAAACATTCAGTACTTC.

This chain connects TRBV27 to TRBJ1-2; D may be TRBD1 (6 bases). The germline V gene has CDR1 MNHEY and CDR2 SMNVEV (reference sequence). Trimming cost V 6 bases and J 8 bases, with 22 bases left between them. The CDR3 spans 15 residues. The CDR3 region has the DNA TGTGCCAGCAGGGCGGTGGGAACAGGGAGTTGGGGCTACACCTTC. Its translation is CASRAVGTGSWGYTF.

The V and J genes are TRBV2 and TRBJ1-4, with D tentatively TRBD1 (6 bases). The CDR3 is made up of 15 amino acids. Germline-derived CDR1 and CDR2 are SNHLY and FYNNEI. Trimming pared 1 base from V and 4 bases from J, leaving 10 bases between. In DNA form, the CDR3 reads TGTGCCAGCAGTGAAGGGACAGTGATTAATGAAAAACTGTTTTTT. Protein sequence: CASSEGTVINEKLFF.

This sequence joins TRBV7-9 and TRBJ2-1; D remains unclear. The germline V and J ends were trimmed by 3 bases and 7 bases, with 7 bases remaining between them. CDR1 SEHNR and CDR2 FQNEAQ come from the germline V gene (reference sequence). There are 12 residues in the CDR3. CDR3 loop: CASSFTANEQFF. CDR3 DNA: TGTGCCAGCAGCTTCACTGCGAATGAGCAGTTCTTC.

The chain joins TRBV4-1 to TRBJ1-3; no firm D call. This CDR3 comprises 18 residues. V lost 0 bases and J 3 bases, leaving 18 bases between the germline ends. Germline values: CDR1 MGHRA, CDR2 YSYEKL. The CDR3 is CASSQEEGGAFGGNTIYF. In nucleotides, the CDR3 is TGCGCCAGCAGCCAAGAAGAGGGAGGAGCCTTCGGTGGAAACACCATATATTTT.

The V gene is TRBV29-1, the J gene TRBJ2-7; 8 nucleotides line up with TRBD1. This CDR3 comprises 17 residues. Unmatched junction bases numbered 11, after V lost 0 bases and J lost 1 base. Per germline, CDR1 SQVTM and CDR2 ANQGSEA. In nucleotides, the CDR3 is TGCAGCGTTGAAGAAGGATCCAGGACAGGGACTTCCTACGAGCAGTACTTC. Translation gives CSVEEGSRTGTSYEQYF.

The table lists this clone with a few counts. The chain has TRBV24-1 and TRBJ1-2; 7 bases fit TRBD1. The CDR3 length is 13 residues. V lost 4 bases to trimming and J lost 8 bases; unmatched junction nucleotides: 6. Germline assignment: CDR1 KGHDR and CDR2 SFDVKD. The CDR3 reads CATSDETGDGYTF. CDR3 nucleotides: TGTGCCACCAGTGACGAAACAGGGGACGGCTACACCTTC.

V and J are TRBV7-9 and TRBJ1-3; 7 positions match TRBD1. V trimming: 6 bases; J trimming: 2 bases; junction bases outside the gene matches: 10. In germline, CDR1 is SEHNR, CDR2 FQNEAQ (reference sequence). The CDR3 loop spans 16 amino acids. The CDR3 DNA follows: TGTGCCAGCAGTCCTGGACAGGCGCTAGCTGGAAACACCATATATTTT. Translating gives CASSPGQALAGNTIYF.

This clone was counted once. This chain joins TRBV2 and TRBJ2-7; the D gene is possibly TRBD2 (6 bases). CDR1 and CDR2 (germline): SNHLY, FYNNEI. V lost 6 bases and J 2 bases, leaving 8 bases between the germline ends. CDR3 length equals 12 residues. The chain's CDR3 is CASRAGTYEQYF. In DNA form, the CDR3 reads TGTGCCAGCAGAGCGGGTACCTACGAGCAGTACTTC.

The rearrangement uses TRBV29-1 and TRBJ2-7; D is possibly TRBD1 (6 bases). CDR3 length equals 13 residues. Trimming removed 5 bases from V and 1 base from J, with 12 bases in between. Germline V gene data show CDR1 as SQVTM and CDR2 as ANQGSEA. Here the CDR3 DNA reads TGCAGCGTTTACGTTGACAGGTCCTACGAGCAGTACTTC. As protein: CSVYVDRSYEQYF.

The chain couples TRBV6-5 to TRBJ2-7; 7 bases align to TRBD1. This CDR3 contains 14 residues. V lost 4 bases and J lost 1; bases outside the gene matches: 4. Germline assignment: CDR1 MNHEY and CDR2 SVGAGI. The CDR3 spells CASSLTGRSYEQYF. The CDR3, as DNA: TGTGCCAGCAGTTTGACAGGGAGATCCTACGAGCAGTACTTC.

The gene calls are TRBV4-3 and TRBJ2-6; possibly TRBD1 for D (6 bases). V was shortened by 4 bases and J by 2 bases, with 9 bases between the two germline ends. This CDR3 has 15 residues. The germline V gene has CDR1 LGHNA and CDR2 YSLEER. The DNA for the CDR3 is TGCGCCAGCAGCCCCGGACAGCCTGGGGCCAACGTCCTGACTTTC. It specifies CASSPGQPGANVLTF.

This sequence joins TRBV5-4 and TRBJ1-1; D gene ambiguous. Trimming shortened V by 0 bases and J by 2 bases, and 11 bases separated the two germline ends. Germline lookup yields CDR1 SGHNT and CDR2 YYREEE (reference sequence). The CDR3 runs to 15 residues. CDR3 loop: CASSLGGTANTEAFF. CDR3 sequence (DNA): TGTGCCAGCAGCTTGGGTGGAACAGCAAACACTGAAGCTTTCTTT.